A single sample is the source of the 27 T cell receptor beta chains below, sequenced in a study of T-cell reconstitution after alpha-beta-depleted transplantation in children. Unique molecular identifiers tagged the TCRbeta library. TCRdb called the PCR reads again in MiXCR, with one record for every CDR3 protein. The sample yields approximately 400,000 distinct CDR3 sequences, approximately 11% seen once. The sample in question was PBMCs from the stem cell graft donor, obtained from the stem cell graft. Receptors originate from a human donor who donated a stem cell graft to a child with acute myeloid leukemia.

This clonotype was seen a few times. The CDR3 is CASSRGEGVDTQYF. The CDR3 coding sequence is TGCGCCAGCAGCCGAGGGGAGGGTGTAGATACGCAGTATTTT. The gene calls are TRBV5-1 and TRBJ2-3; 7 bases match TRBD2. The CDR3 length is 14 residues. V lost 4 bases to trimming and J lost 5 bases; unmatched junction nucleotides: 7. The germline V gene encodes CDR1 SGHRS and CDR2 YFSETQ.

The chain couples TRBV15 to TRBJ1-1; D might be TRBD1 (5 bases). Per germline, CDR1 LNHNV and CDR2 YYDKDF (reference sequence). Trimming stripped 0 bases from V and 1 base from J, with 9 bases between. The CDR3 totals 15 residues. The CDR3 nucleotides read TGTGCCACCAGCAGAGATCGGGGCAGGAACACTGAAGCTTTCTTT. It yields the protein CATSRDRGRNTEAFF.

The V and J genes are TRBV20-1 and TRBJ2-5; D could derive from TRBD1 or TRBD2 (5 bases each). The CDR3 contains 15 residues. V dropped 2 bases and J dropped 2 bases, with 15 bases sitting between them. Germline lookup yields CDR1 DFQATT and CDR2 SNEGSKA (reference sequence). The CDR3, as DNA: TGCAGTGCTAGATCCTATAGGGGACCTCAAGAGACCCAGTACTTC. This codes for CSARSYRGPQETQYF.

This clonotype has ten or more counts. The chain uses TRBV12-3 or TRBV12-4 and TRBJ2-1; no clear D gene. The CDR3 is made up of 11 amino acids. The V and J ends lost 3 bases and 9 bases respectively, with 6 bases between them. CDR3 nucleotide sequence: TGTGCCAGCAGTTTGGGCTCTGAGCAGTTCTTC. Its translation is CASSLGSEQFF.

Only a few counts were recorded for this clonotype. This chain connects TRBV7-6 to TRBJ2-5; tentative D call: TRBD2 (6 bases). The CDR3 runs 17 residues. CDR1 SGHVS and CDR2 FNYEAQ come from the germline V gene. Trimming pared 3 bases from V and 5 bases from J, leaving 22 bases between. In DNA form, the CDR3 reads TGTGCCAGCAGCTTCCGGAGTTTCGGGGGATCTCGGGAGACCCAGTACTTC. It specifies CASSFRSFGGSRETQYF.

This clonotype occurred a few times. The CDR3 spells CASSHQGGNTGELFF. DNA for the CDR3: TGCGCCAGCAGTCATCAGGGGGGAAACACCGGGGAGCTGTTTTTT. The chain links TRBV5-1 to TRBJ2-2; D possibly corresponds to TRBD1 (7 bases). The CDR3 has 15 residues. Germline V CDR1 and CDR2: SGHRS, YFSETQ. The V end was cut by 5 bases, the J end by 2 bases, with 13 bases between.

The table lists this clonotype with a few counts. This chain joins TRBV6-1 and TRBJ2-4; 11 bases map to TRBD2. J lost 9 bases, V lost 1 base, and 11 bases had no gene match. Germline CDR1 is MNHNS and CDR2 is SASEGT. The length of the CDR3 is 17 residues. For the CDR3, the DNA is TGTGCCAGCAGTGAAGGAGTTGGACTAGCGGGCCTTACCATTCAGTACTTC. Translated: CASSEGVGLAGLTIQYF.

The gene calls are TRBV4-3 and TRBJ1-1; 7 bases align to TRBD1. The V and J ends lost 3 bases and 4 bases, in that order; junction bases with no gene match: 8. CDR1 LGHNA and CDR2 YSLEER come from the germline V gene. This CDR3 region has 15 residues. The CDR3 DNA sequence: TGCGCCAGCAGCCATTCGAGGGGGCGCGGCACTGAAGCTTTCTTT. It translates to CASSHSRGRGTEAFF.

The gene calls are TRBV25-1 and TRBJ1-6; 9 bases agree with TRBD1. J lost 8 bases, V lost 5 bases, and 4 bases had no gene match. Per the germline V gene, CDR1 is MGHDK and CDR2 is SYGVNS. The CDR3 has 14 amino acids. The CDR3 region is CASSFGTGYSPLHF. The CDR3, as DNA: TGTGCCAGCAGTTTCGGGACAGGGTATTCACCCCTCCACTTT.

V usage is TRBV20-1 and J usage is TRBJ2-7, with D possibly called TRBD1 or TRBD2 (7 bases each). The length of the CDR3 is 13 residues. V was pared by 5 bases and J by 6 bases, with 17 bases between. Germline V gives CDR1 DFQATT, CDR2 SNEGSKA (reference sequence). The CDR3 region has the DNA TGCAGTGCTTTCAGGGGAGGGGGCCTCGAGCAGTACTTC. Its translation is CSAFRGGGLEQYF.

This clonotype was recorded a few times. The chain recombines TRBV7-2 with TRBJ1-3; D gene unclear. The germline V and J ends were trimmed by 2 bases and 4 bases, with 12 bases remaining between them. CDR3 length: 15 residues. Germline assignment: CDR1 SGHTA and CDR2 FQGNSA. The CDR3 coding sequence is TGTGCCAGCAGCTTATTGCGAGAAATGGGAAACACCATATATTTT. It is translated as CASSLLREMGNTIYF.

This clonotype was recorded a few times. This chain joins TRBV20-1 and TRBJ1-1, with D possibly TRBD1 on 6 matching bases. Trimming left V 3 bases short and J 3 bases short, with 20 bases between. The CDR3 length is 16 residues. The V gene's germline CDR1 is DFQATT and CDR2 SNEGSKA (reference sequence). The CDR3 sequence is CSARAGVGGRDTEAFF. As DNA, the CDR3 is TGCAGTGCTAGGGCTGGGGTCGGGGGCAGGGACACTGAAGCTTTCTTT.

The V call is TRBV7-3, the J call TRBJ2-2; TRBD1 matches at 7 bases. V shed 5 bases, J shed 4 bases, and the junction held 4 bases outside the gene matches. Germline CDR1 and CDR2: SGHTA and FQGTGA. The CDR3 length is 14 residues. The chain's CDR3 is CASSQGQPTGELFF. CDR3 nucleotides: TGTGCCAGCAGCCAGGGACAGCCCACCGGGGAGCTGTTTTTT.

This clonotype was counted at least ten times. The J gene is TRBJ2-1, the V gene TRBV11-2; no firm D call. The CDR3 covers 13 residues. Germline V lookup: CDR1 SGHAT, CDR2 FQNNGV. Between the trimmed V and J ends, which lost 8 bases and 8 bases, there was a span of 16 bases. CDR3 coding DNA: TGTGCCAGCGGAACCTATACAGTTCATGAGCAGTTCTTC. Protein: CASGTYTVHEQFF.

The table lists this clonotype with a few counts. V gene TRBV20-1 combines with J gene TRBJ2-7, with TRBD1 matching 8 bases. The CDR3 sequence is 15 residues long. Losses at the gene ends were 6 bases for V and 0 bases for J; bases not matched to a gene: 10. CDR1 is DFQATT, CDR2 SNEGSKA, per germline (reference sequence). The DNA of the CDR3 is TGCAGTGCCCCACGCCAGGACAGGGACTCCTACGAGCAGTACTTC. Its translation: CSAPRQDRDSYEQYF.

This clonotype was counted only a few times. V usage is TRBV12-3 or TRBV12-4 and J usage is TRBJ2-3; TRBD2 agrees at 8 bases. Trimming cost V 4 bases and J 9 bases; bases outside gene matches: 6. The CDR3 runs to 13 residues. CDR3 DNA sequence: TGTGCCAGCAGTTCCATTAGCGGGGTAACGCAGTATTTT. Translated: CASSSISGVTQYF.

The chain carries TRBV24-1 and TRBJ1-4; D remains unclear. The CDR3 runs 15 residues. The germline CDR1 and CDR2 sequences are KGHDR and SFDVKD. The V gene lost 12 bases and the J gene lost 2 bases, with 18 bases spanning the gap. CDR3 bases: TGTGCCTCGGCCCCGGACCGACCCACTAATGAAAAACTGTTTTTT. Translated: CASAPDRPTNEKLFF.

This clonotype turned up a few times. The J gene is TRBJ1-5, the V gene TRBV7-2; D is ambiguous. V lost 5 bases to trimming and J lost 1 base, with 12 bases between them. Germline-derived CDR1 and CDR2 are SGHTA and FQGNSA. This CDR3 has 15 amino acids. The CDR3 region is CASSVLLGSNQPQHF. In DNA, the CDR3 is TGTGCCAGCAGCGTACTGCTTGGAAGCAATCAGCCCCAGCATTTT.

This clonotype was seen just once. The gene calls are TRBV5-1 and TRBJ2-2; D remains ambiguous. Trimming stripped 2 bases from V and 6 bases from J, with 17 bases between. The CDR3 sequence is 16 residues long. The V gene's germline CDR1 is SGHRS and CDR2 YFSETQ. DNA of the CDR3: TGCGCCAGCAGCTTACGGTCCGGGCTATCCGCCGGGGAGCTGTTTTTT. This codes for CASSLRSGLSAGELFF.

This clonotype was picked up a small number of times. The rearrangement links TRBV5-8 to TRBJ2-1; the D gene is possibly TRBD2 (5 bases). The CDR3 loop spans 14 amino acids. V was trimmed by 6 bases and J by 4 bases, leaving 14 bases between them. The germline CDR1 and CDR2 sequences are SGHTS and YDEGEE. The CDR3 is CASNYREGYNEQFF. DNA of the CDR3: TGTGCCAGCAACTATCGCGAGGGTTACAATGAGCAGTTCTTC.

This clonotype was observed many times. The chain couples TRBV25-1 to TRBJ2-3; D remains unclear. The CDR3 is 15 amino acids. Trimming pared 2 bases from V and 0 bases from J, leaving 9 bases between. Germline V CDR1 and CDR2: MGHDK, SYGVNS. The CDR3 DNA reads TGTGCCAGCAGTGAAGGCGCAGCAAGCACAGATACGCAGTATTTT. This gives the protein CASSEGAASTDTQYF.

The chain combines TRBV12-3 or TRBV12-4 with TRBJ1-5; tentative D call: TRBD1 (5 bases). The CDR3 is made up of 14 amino acids. The germline V and J ends were trimmed by 8 bases and 3 bases, with 14 bases remaining between them. The CDR3 loop is CASHLGGDNQPQHF. In DNA, the CDR3 is TGTGCCAGCCACTTGGGGGGAGACAATCAGCCCCAGCATTTT.

The chain joins TRBV20-1 to TRBJ1-4, with D unresolved. Trimming removed 6 bases at V and 0 bases at J, with 11 bases between. Germline loops: CDR1 DFQATT, CDR2 SNEGSKA (reference sequence). CDR3 size: 14 residues. CDR3 sequence (DNA): TGCAGTGCCGTGGAGGCTGCAACTAATGAAAAACTGTTTTTT. Translated: CSAVEAATNEKLFF.

Notes on this clonotype: One end of the junction fails to match germline, which may point to a read error. V and J are TRBV20-1 and TRBJ1-1; maybe TRBD1 (5 bases). Per the germline V gene, CDR1 is DFQATT and CDR2 is SNEGSKA (reference sequence). CDR3 length: 17 amino acids. The CDR3 coding sequence is TGCTGTGCTAGGGGTGCCGGGGGGGGAGTCATGAACACTGAAGCTTTCTTT. This gives the protein CCARGAGGGVMNTEAFF.

There are a few counts of this clonotype. DNA for the CDR3: TGTGCCAGCAGTTCTTCATGGACCACCACTGAAGCTTTCTTT. It translates to CASSSSWTTTEAFF. This chain links TRBV6-5 with TRBJ1-1; D call uncertain. Germline V gives CDR1 MNHEY, CDR2 SVGAGI. The CDR3 totals 14 residues. V was shortened by 4 bases and J by 4 bases, with 13 bases between the two germline ends.

This clonotype was seen only a few times. The rearrangement uses TRBV5-1 and TRBJ2-5, with D possibly being TRBD2 (5 bases). Trimming removed 0 bases from V and 7 bases from J, with 10 bases in between. CDR1 SGHRS and CDR2 YFSETQ come from the germline V gene. The CDR3 runs 13 residues. DNA for the CDR3: TGCGCCAGCAGCTTGGGACGGGGTGGGACCCAGTACTTC. This gives the protein CASSLGRGGTQYF.

V usage is TRBV9 and J usage is TRBJ1-1; a possible D gene is TRBD1 (6 bases). Trimming pared 2 bases from V and 1 base from J, leaving 12 bases between. The germline V gene has CDR1 SGDLS and CDR2 YYNGEE. This CDR3 region has 15 residues. This CDR3 reads CASSVRPGQNTEAFF. CDR3 bases: TGTGCCAGCAGCGTCAGGCCGGGACAGAACACTGAAGCTTTCTTT.